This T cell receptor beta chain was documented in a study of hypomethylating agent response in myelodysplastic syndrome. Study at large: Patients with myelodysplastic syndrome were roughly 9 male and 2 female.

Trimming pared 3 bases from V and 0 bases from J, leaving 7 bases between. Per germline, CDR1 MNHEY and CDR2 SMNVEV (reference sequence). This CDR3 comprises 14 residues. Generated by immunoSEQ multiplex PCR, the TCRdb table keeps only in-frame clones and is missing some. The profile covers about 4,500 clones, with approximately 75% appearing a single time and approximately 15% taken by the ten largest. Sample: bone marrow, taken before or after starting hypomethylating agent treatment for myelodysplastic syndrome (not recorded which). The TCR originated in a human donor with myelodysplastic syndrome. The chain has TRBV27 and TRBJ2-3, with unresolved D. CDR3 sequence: CASSFRLSTDTQYF. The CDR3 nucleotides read TGTGCCAGCAGTTTTCGGCTTAGCACAGATACGCAGTATTTT.